One T cell receptor (beta chain) is described in this entry. Its antigen target is currently unknown. Per-base quality was not reported, and no clone a single base away is much larger than it. These data are taken from a study of blood T cell repertoires in COVID-19 (dated by TCRdb to between 2020 and 2021). Turning to the overall study: Samples from collaborators originated in the United States, Italy and Spain and spanned both the acute and convalescent phases of COVID-19. Where HLA class I and class II types were available, the types were taken from metadata supplied by the sample provider, not from assay-based typing. The prospective study material was composed of cDNA or gDNA derived from T cells, B-cell-depleted T cells, or PBMCs. Nearly every sample came with metadata listing a de-identified subject ID, COVID-19 status, age in years and sex. Subjects who had been exposed to COVID-19, were actively infected with it, or had recovered from it provided the deeply sampled blood TCRbeta repertoires that made up the dataset. Samples came from the ongoing ImmuneRACE study (first 160 participants) plus 1,254 subjects from 6 global collaborators. The repertoires were released in a freely available public database meant as a resource for research on the immune response to SARS-CoV-2. Overall study outcomes, separate from this receptor: Clinical and demographic metadata were provided uncurated, with the amount varying by source and participant.

TCRbeta CDR3 regions were amplified from genomic DNA by means of the immunoSEQ Assay, a bias-controlled multiplex PCR. Under the source paper's analysis protocol: Nucleated cell counts per sample were estimated from amplification of reference gene primers within the assay. Sequence reads were collapsed and filtered to measure the absolute abundance of every unique TCRbeta CDR3 rearrangement. For each sample, productive Simpson clonality was calculated as the square root of Simpson's diversity index across productive rearrangements. TCRdb provides this immuneACCESS table in a form limited to in-frame rearrangements. Some clones are lacking; in checked studies, under half of them reflect an unresolved V gene, and why the rest are absent is not known. V and J calls and clone size are copied from that table; D and trimming were computed from the DNA. A total of around 190,000 clones appear in this sample, around 83% of them only once. In total, the top ten clones hold less than 9% of the sample.

Each collaborating institution followed its own protocols to collect whole blood in K2EDTA tubes. Collaborator samples were shipped for TCRbeta analysis as frozen whole blood, isolated PBMCs, or DNA extracted from either sample type. Sequenced sample: peripheral blood. The origin of this receptor is a woman between 55 and 75 years old with acute or convalescent COVID-19.

The CDR3 corresponds to CASSLEAGVSHNEQFF. The nucleotide sequence is TGTGCCAGCAGCTTGGAAGCGGGAGTGTCCCACAATGAGCAGTTCTTC. The chain joins TRBV5-4 to TRBJ2-1, and TRBD2 aligns with 8 junction nucleotides. From V the trimming removes 0 bases and from J it removes 5 bases, while the gene matches leave 7 bases of the junction unaccounted for. For CDR1 and CDR2, the germline V gene (reference sequence) lists SGHNT and YYREEE. The CDR3 runs 16 residues from the cysteine to the phenylalanine. Only CDR3 DNA remains: 48 bases, in frame from the first base.